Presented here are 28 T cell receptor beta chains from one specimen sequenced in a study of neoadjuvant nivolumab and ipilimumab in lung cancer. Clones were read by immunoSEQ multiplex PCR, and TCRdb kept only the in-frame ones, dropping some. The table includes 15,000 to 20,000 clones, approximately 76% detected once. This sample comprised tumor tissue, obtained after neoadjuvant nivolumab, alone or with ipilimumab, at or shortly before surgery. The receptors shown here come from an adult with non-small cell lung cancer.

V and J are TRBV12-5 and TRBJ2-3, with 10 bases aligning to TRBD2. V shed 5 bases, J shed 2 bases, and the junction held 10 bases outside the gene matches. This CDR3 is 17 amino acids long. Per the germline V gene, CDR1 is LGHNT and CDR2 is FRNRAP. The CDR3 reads CASGVSSGGFFTDTQYF. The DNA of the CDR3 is TGTGCTAGTGGTGTGTCTAGCGGGGGTTTTTTCACAGATACGCAGTATTTT.

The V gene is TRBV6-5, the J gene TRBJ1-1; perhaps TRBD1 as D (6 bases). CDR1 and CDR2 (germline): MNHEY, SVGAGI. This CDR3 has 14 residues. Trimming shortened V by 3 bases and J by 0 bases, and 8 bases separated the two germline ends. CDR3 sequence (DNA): TGTGCCAGCAGTTATGCAGGGGTGAACACTGAAGCTTTCTTT. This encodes CASSYAGVNTEAFF.

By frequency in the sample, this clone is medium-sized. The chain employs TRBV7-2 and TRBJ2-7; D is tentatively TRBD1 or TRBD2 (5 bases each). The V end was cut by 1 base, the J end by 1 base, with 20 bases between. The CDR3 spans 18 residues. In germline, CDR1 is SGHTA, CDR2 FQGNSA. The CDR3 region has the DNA TGTGCCAGCAGCTTAGACATCCTTGGGGGAGTGGGTTCCTACGAGCAGTACTTC. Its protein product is CASSLDILGGVGSYEQYF.

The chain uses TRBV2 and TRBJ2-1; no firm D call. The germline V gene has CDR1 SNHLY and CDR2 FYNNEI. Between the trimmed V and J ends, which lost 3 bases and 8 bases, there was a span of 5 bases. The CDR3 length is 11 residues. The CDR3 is CASSDWDEQFF. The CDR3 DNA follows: TGTGCCAGCAGTGACTGGGATGAGCAGTTCTTC.

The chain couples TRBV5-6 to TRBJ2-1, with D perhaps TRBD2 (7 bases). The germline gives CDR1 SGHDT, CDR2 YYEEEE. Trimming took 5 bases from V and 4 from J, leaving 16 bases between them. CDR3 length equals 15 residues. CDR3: CASRRGASPYNEQFF. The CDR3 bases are TGTGCCAGCAGACGGGGGGCGTCCCCATACAATGAGCAGTTCTTC.

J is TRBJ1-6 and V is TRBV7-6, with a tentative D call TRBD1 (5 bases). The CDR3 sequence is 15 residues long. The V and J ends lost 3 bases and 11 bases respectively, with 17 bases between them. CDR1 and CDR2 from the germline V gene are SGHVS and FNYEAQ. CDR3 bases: TGTGCCAGCAGCTTGATGGGGCAGGGTAGGACACCCCTCCACTTT. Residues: CASSLMGQGRTPLHF.

In DNA, the CDR3 is TGTGCCAGCAGCCTGCAACAGGGTTGGAACACTGAAGCTTTCTTT. It encodes CASSLQQGWNTEAFF. V gene TRBV14 combines with J gene TRBJ1-1, with D maybe TRBD1 (6 bases). The CDR3 runs 15 residues. V dropped 4 bases and J dropped 1 base, with 13 bases sitting between them. Germline CDR1 reads SGHDN; CDR2 reads FVKESK.

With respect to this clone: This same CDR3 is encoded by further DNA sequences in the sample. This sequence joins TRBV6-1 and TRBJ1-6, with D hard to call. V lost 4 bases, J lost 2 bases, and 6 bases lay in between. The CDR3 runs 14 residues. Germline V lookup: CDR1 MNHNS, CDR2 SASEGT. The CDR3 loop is CASSAGPYNSPLHF. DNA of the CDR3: TGTGCCAGCAGTGCCGGACCCTATAATTCACCCCTCCACTTT.

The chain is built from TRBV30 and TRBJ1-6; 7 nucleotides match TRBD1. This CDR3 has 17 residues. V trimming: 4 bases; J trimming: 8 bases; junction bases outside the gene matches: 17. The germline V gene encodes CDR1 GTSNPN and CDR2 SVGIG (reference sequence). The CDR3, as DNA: TGTGCCTGGATGGACAGGCGCCTAGGGGATTCGGATTCACCCCTCCACTTT. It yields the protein CAWMDRRLGDSDSPLHF.

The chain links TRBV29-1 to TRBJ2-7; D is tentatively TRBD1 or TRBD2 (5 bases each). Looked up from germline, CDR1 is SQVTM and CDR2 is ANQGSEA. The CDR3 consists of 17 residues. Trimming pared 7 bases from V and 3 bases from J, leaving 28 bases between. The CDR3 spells CSAPGRSDDSLNYEQYF. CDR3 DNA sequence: TGCAGCGCTCCGGGGCGCTCGGACGATTCCCTAAACTACGAGCAGTACTTC.

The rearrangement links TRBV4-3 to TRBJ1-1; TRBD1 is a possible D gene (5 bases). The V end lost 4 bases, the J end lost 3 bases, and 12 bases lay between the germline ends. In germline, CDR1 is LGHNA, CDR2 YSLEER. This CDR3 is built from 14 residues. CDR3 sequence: CASSRDFGDTEAFF. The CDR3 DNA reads TGCGCCAGCAGCCGGGACTTCGGGGACACTGAAGCTTTCTTT.

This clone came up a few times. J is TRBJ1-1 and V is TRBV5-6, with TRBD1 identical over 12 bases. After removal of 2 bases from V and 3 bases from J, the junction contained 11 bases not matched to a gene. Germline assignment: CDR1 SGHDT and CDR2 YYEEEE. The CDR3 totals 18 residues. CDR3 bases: TGTGCCAGCAGCTTACCGGGACAGGGGGCGCGATCGGACACTGAAGCTTTCTTT. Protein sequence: CASSLPGQGARSDTEAFF.

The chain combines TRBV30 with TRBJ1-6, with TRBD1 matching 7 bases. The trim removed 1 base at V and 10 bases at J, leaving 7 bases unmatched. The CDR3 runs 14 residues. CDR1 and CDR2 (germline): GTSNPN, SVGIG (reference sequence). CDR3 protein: CAWSASTGRSPLHF. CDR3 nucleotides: TGTGCCTGGAGTGCATCGACAGGGCGGTCACCCCTCCACTTT.

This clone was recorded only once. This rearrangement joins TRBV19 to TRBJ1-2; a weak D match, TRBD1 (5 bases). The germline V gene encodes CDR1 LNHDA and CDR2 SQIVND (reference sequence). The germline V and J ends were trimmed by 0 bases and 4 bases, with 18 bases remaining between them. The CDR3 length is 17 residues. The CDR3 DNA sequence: TGTGCCAGTAGTATAGATCTCCCTGGGGAGGGGAGCTATGGCTACACCTTC. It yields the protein CASSIDLPGEGSYGYTF.

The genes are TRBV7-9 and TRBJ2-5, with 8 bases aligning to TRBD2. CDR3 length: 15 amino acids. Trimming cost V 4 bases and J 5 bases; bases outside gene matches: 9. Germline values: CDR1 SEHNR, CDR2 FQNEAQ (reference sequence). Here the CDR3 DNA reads TGTGCCAGCAGCTCCCGGGGGGGCCTAAATGAGACCCAGTACTTC. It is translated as CASSSRGGLNETQYF.

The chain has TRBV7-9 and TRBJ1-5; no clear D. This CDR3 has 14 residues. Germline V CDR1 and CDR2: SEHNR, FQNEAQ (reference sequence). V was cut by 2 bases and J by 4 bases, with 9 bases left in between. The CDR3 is CASSLQTVNQPQHF. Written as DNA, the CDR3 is TGTGCCAGCAGCTTACAGACGGTGAATCAGCCCCAGCATTTT.

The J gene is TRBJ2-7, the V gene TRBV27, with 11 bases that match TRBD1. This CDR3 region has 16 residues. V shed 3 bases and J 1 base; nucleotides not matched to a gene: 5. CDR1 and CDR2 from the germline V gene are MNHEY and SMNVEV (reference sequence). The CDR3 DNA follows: TGTGCCAGCAGTTTGGCCGGGACAGGGGGTTCCTACGAGCAGTACTTC. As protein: CASSLAGTGGSYEQYF.

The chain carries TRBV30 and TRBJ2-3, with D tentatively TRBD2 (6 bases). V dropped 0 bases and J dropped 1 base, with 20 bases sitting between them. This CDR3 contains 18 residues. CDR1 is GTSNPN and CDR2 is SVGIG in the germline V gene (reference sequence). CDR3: CAWSVRGAHASRTDTQYF. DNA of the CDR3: TGTGCCTGGAGTGTACGCGGGGCACACGCCTCCCGCACAGATACGCAGTATTTT.

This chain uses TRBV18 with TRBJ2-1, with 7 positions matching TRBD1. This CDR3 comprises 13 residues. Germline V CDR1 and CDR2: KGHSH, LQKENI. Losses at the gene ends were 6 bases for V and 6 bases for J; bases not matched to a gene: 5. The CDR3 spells CASSPDRANEQFF. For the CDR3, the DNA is TGTGCCAGCTCGCCCGACAGGGCCAATGAGCAGTTCTTC. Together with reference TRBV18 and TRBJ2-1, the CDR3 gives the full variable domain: NAGVMQNPRHLVRRRGQEARLRCSPMKGHSHVYWYRQLPEEGLKFMVYLQKENIIDESGMPKERFSAEFPKEGPSILRIQQVVRGDSAAYFCASSPDRANEQFFGPGTRLTVL.

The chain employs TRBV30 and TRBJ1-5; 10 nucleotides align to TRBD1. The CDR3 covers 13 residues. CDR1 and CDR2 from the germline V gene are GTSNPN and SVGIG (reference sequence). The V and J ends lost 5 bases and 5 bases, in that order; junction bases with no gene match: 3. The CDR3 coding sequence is TGTGCCTGGTCGGACAGGGGGGATCAGCCCCAGCATTTT. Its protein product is CAWSDRGDQPQHF. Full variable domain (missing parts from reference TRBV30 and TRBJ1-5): SQTIHQWPATLVQPVGSPLSLECTVEGTSNPNLYWYRQAAGRGLQLLFYSVGIGQISSEVPQNLSASRPQDRQFILSSKKLLLSDSGFYLCAWSDRGDQPQHFGDGTRLSIL.

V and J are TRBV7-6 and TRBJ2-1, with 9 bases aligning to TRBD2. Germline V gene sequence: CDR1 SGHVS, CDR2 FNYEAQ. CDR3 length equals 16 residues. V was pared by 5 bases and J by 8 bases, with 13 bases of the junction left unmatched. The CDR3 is CASSPPGASGTHEQFF. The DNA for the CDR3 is TGTGCCAGCAGCCCCCCCGGGGCTAGCGGGACCCATGAGCAGTTCTTC.

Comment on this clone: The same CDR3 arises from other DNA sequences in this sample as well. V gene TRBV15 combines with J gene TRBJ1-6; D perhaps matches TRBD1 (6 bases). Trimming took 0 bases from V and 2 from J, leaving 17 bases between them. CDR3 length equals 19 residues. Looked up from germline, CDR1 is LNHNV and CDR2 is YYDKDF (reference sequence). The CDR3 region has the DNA TGTGCCACCAGCAGAGAGAGGGGACAAGGGCGCACCTATAATTCACCCCTCCACTTT. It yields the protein CATSRERGQGRTYNSPLHF.

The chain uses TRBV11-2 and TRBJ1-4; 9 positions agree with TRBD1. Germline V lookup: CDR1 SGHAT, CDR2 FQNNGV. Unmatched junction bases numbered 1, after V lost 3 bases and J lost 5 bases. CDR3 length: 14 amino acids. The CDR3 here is CASSLGTGNEKLFF. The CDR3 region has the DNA TGTGCCAGCAGCTTGGGGACAGGGAATGAAAAACTGTTTTTT.

The DNA of the CDR3 is TGTGCCAGCAGTGCTCTAGGTGTTGGTAACACCATATATTTT. Translation: CASSALGVGNTIYF. The rearrangement uses TRBV2 and TRBJ1-3; no firm D call. Per germline, CDR1 SNHLY and CDR2 FYNNEI. The CDR3 runs 14 residues. Trimming removed 4 bases from V and 7 bases from J, with 14 bases in between.

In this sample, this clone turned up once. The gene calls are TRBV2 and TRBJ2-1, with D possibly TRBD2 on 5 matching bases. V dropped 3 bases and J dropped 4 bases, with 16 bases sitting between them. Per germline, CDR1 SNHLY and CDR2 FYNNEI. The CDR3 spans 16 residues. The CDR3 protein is CASSDMSGRRYNEQFF. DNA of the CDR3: TGTGCCAGCAGTGATATGAGCGGCAGGAGATACAATGAGCAGTTCTTC.

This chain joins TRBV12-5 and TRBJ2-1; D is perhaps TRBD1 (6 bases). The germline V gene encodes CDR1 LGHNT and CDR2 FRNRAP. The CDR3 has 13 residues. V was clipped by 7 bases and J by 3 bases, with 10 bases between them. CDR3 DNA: TGTGCTAGTGACGGACAGTTCTACAATGAGCAGTTCTTC. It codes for CASDGQFYNEQFF.

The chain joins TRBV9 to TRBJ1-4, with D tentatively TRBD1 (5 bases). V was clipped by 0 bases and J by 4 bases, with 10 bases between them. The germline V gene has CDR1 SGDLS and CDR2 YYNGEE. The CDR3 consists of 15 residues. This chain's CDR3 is CASSVAGALNEKLFF. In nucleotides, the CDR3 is TGTGCCAGCAGCGTAGCTGGGGCCCTTAATGAAAAACTGTTTTTT.

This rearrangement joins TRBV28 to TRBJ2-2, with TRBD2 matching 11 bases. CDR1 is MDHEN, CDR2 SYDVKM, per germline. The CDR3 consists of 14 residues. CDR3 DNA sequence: TGTGTGACTAGCGGGGCGGTCGGGATCGGGGAGCTGTTTTTT. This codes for CVTSGAVGIGELFF.